The TCR beta chain under discussion was sequenced for a study of blood T cell repertoires in COVID-19. A note on this clone: The junction shows a germline mismatch at one end, possibly a read error.

In the study's own analysis: Amplification from reference gene primers served as the basis for estimated nucleated cell counts. This table comes from immunoSEQ multiplex PCR, and its TCRdb copy is limited to in-frame clones, with some not included. The V and J calls and clone size are taken from that table; D and trimming were inferred from the DNA. The profile covers roughly 160,000 clones, with approximately 81% appearing a single time and 13% to 15% taken by the ten largest. The sequenced material came from peripheral blood. The TCR comes from a man aged 18 to 29 with active or convalescent COVID-19.

CDR3 nucleotides: TGTGCCAGCAGCCCACCCGGAACATCGGGTCCCGGGATTTTT. Amino acids: CASSPPGTSGPGIF. V is TRBV7-2 and J is TRBJ1-4, with no clear D. CDR1 is SGHTA, CDR2 FQGNSA, per germline. The CDR3 consists of 14 residues.